The clone carrying this T cell receptor (beta chain) was recorded at least ten times. Among the patients, none had received any treatment before thyroid surgery. TCRdb re-analyzed the PCR reads through MiXCR. Of around 30,000 clones in the sample, under 14% are singletons; the top ten hold 16%. These data originate in a study of metastatic and nonmetastatic thyroid tumors. About the study: It was across blood and tumor or nodule tissue from malignant and benign thyroid patients that repertoires were compared.

The CDR3 consists of 12 residues. The germline V gene encodes CDR1 MNHNS and CDR2 SASEGT. V was cut by 10 bases and J by 6 bases, with 12 bases left in between. The specimen was blood. The genes are TRBV6-1 and TRBJ2-2; tentatively, D is TRBD1 (5 bases). This TCR came from a female donor with papillary thyroid cancer or a benign thyroid nodule (not recorded which). Some clones in this sample may be carry-over from other donors' samples. CDR3 nucleotide sequence: TGTGCCACAACCAGGGTCGCCGGGGAGCTGTTTTTT. Translated, it gives CATTRVAGELFF.